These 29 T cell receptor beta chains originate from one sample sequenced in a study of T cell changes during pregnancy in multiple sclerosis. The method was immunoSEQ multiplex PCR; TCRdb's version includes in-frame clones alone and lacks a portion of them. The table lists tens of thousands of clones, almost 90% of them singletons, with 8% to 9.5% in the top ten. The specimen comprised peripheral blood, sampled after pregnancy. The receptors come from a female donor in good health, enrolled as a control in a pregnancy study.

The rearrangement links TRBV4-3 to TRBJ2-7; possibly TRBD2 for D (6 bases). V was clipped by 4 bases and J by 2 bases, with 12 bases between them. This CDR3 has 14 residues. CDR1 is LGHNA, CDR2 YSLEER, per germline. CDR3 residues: CASSRDLAAYEQYF. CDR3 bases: TGCGCCAGCAGCCGGGACTTGGCTGCCTACGAGCAGTACTTC.

CDR3 region: CASSLGGVNNEQFF. As DNA, the CDR3 is TGTGCCAGCAGCTTAGGGGGGGTCAACAATGAGCAGTTCTTC. J is TRBJ2-1 and V is TRBV5-4; D possibly corresponds to TRBD2 (7 bases). Trimming left V 2 bases short and J 5 bases short, with 11 bases between. Germline V CDR1 and CDR2: SGHNT, YYREEE (reference sequence). There are 14 residues in the CDR3.

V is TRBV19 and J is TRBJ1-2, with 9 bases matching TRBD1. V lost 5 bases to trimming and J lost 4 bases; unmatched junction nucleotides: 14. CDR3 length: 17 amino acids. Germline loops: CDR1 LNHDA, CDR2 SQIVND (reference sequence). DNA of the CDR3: TGTGCCAGTAGTCCCCCGAAAGGGGACAGGGTACTCTATGGCTACACCTTC. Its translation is CASSPPKGDRVLYGYTF.

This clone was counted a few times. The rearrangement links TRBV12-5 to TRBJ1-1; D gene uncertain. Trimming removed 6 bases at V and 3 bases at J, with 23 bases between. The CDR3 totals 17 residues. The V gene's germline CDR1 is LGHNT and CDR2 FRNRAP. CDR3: CASGLDGTIRRDTEAFF. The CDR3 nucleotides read TGTGCTAGTGGGCTGGACGGAACCATACGGCGGGACACTGAAGCTTTCTTT.

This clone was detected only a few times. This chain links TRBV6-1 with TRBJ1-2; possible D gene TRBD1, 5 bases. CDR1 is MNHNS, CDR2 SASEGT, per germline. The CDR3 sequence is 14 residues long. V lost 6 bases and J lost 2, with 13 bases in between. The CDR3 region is CASRALGRNYGYTF. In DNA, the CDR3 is TGTGCCAGCAGAGCGCTGGGGCGCAACTATGGCTACACCTTC.

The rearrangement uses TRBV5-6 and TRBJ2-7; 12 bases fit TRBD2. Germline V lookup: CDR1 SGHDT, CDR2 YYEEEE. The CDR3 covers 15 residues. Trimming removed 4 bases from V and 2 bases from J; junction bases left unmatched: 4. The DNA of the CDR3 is TGTGCCAGCAGCCCAGGACTAGCGGGAACCTACGAGCAGTACTTC. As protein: CASSPGLAGTYEQYF.

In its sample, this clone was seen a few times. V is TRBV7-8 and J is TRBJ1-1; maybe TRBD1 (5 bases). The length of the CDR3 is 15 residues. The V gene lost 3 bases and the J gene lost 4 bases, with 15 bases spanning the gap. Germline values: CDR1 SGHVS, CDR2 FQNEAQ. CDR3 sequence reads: CASSLMGREGTEAFF. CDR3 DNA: TGTGCCAGCAGCTTGATGGGCAGGGAGGGCACTGAAGCTTTCTTT.

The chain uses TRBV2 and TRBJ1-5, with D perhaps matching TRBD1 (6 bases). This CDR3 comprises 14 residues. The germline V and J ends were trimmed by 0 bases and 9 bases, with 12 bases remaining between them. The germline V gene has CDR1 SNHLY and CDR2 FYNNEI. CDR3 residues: CASSEARQGRPQHF. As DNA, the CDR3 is TGTGCCAGCAGTGAAGCAAGGCAGGGGAGGCCCCAGCATTTT.

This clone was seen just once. CDR3 in DNA: TGTGCCAGCTCATATGGACAGGGGGCTTTTCAGCCCCAGCATTTT. Encoded protein: CASSYGQGAFQPQHF. This chain links TRBV18 with TRBJ1-5; TRBD1 matches at 11 bases. CDR1 and CDR2 (germline): KGHSH, LQKENI. The CDR3 is 15 residues long. After removal of 5 bases from V and 6 bases from J, the junction contained 6 bases not matched to a gene. Full variable domain (rest looked up from reference TRBV18 and TRBJ1-5): NAGVMQNPRHLVRRRGQEARLRCSPMKGHSHVYWYRQLPEEGLKFMVYLQKENIIDESGMPKERFSAEFPKEGPSILRIQQVVRGDSAAYFCASSYGQGAFQPQHFGDGTRLSIL.

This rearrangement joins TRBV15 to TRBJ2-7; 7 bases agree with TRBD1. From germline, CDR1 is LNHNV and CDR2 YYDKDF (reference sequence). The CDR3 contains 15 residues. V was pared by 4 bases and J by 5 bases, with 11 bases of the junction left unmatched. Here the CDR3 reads CATSTEQGLGDEQYF. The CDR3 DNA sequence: TGTGCCACCAGCACAGAACAGGGGCTTGGCGACGAGCAGTACTTC.

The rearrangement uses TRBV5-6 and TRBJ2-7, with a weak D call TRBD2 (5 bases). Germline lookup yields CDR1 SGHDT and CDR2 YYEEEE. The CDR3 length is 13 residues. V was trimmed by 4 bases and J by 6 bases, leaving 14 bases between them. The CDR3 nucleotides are TGTGCCAGCAGCCGGCGAAGAGGGAGCGAGCAGTACTTC. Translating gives CASSRRRGSEQYF.

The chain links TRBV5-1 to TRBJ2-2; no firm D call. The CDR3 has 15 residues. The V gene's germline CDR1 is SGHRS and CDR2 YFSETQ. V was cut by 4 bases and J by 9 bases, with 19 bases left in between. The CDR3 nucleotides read TGCGCCAGCAGCGTGCCGACGACGGGTTTGAGGGAGCTGTTTTTT. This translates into CASSVPTTGLRELFF. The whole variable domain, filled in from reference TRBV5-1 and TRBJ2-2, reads KAGVTQTPRYLIKTRGQQVTLSCSPISGHRSVSWYQQTPGQGLQFLFEYFSETQRNKGNFPGRFSGRQFSNSRSEMNVSTLELGDSALYLCASSVPTTGLRELFFGEGSRLTVL.

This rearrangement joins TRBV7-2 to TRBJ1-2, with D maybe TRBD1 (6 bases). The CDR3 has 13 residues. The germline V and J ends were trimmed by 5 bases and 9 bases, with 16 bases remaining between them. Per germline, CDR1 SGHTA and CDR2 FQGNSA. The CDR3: CASSPTGPYSYTF. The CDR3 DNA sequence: TGTGCCAGCAGCCCCACAGGGCCTTATAGCTACACCTTC.

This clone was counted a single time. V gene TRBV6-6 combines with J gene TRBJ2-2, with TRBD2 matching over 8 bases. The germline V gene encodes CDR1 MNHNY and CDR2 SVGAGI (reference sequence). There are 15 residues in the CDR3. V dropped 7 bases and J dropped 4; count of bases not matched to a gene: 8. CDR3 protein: CASIPAGASTGELFF. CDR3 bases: TGTGCCAGCATCCCAGCGGGGGCGAGCACCGGGGAGCTGTTTTTT.

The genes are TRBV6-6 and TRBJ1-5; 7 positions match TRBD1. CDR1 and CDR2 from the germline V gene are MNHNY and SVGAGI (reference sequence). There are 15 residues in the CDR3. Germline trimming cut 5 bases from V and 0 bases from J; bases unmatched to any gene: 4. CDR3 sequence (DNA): TGTGCCAGCAGTAAAGGGACAGATAGCAATCAGCCCCAGCATTTT. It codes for CASSKGTDSNQPQHF.

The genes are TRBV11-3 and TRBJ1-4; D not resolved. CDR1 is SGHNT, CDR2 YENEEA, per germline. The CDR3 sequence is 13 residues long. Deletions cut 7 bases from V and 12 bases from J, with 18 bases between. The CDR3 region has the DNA TGTGCCAGCACCACGGCTGGGCGGGGAGAACTGTTTTTT. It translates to CASTTAGRGELFF.

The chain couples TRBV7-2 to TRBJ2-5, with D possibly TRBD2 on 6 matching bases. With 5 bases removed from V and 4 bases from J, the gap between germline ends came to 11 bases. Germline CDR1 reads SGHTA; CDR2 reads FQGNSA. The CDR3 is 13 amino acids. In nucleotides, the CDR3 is TGTGCCAGCAGCACTAGCCGACGAGAGACCCAGTACTTC. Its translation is CASSTSRRETQYF.

CDR3 amino acids: CSVGRTSDAKNIQYF. CDR3 nucleotide sequence: TGCAGCGTTGGCAGGACTAGCGATGCCAAAAACATTCAGTACTTC. The V call is TRBV29-1, the J call TRBJ2-4; 9 positions agree with TRBD2. The V gene end was trimmed by 4 bases and the J gene end by 1 base; junction bases not matched to a gene: 5. Germline CDR1 is SQVTM and CDR2 is ANQGSEA. This CDR3 is built from 15 residues.

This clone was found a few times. DNA of the CDR3: TGTGCCAGCAGCTTGATAGCGGGGAAACAAGAGACCCAGTACTTC. It specifies CASSLIAGKQETQYF. The rearrangement uses TRBV11-2 and TRBJ2-5, with 8 bases fitting TRBD2. The V and J ends lost 3 bases and 2 bases, in that order; junction bases with no gene match: 5. This CDR3 has 15 residues. Germline values: CDR1 SGHAT, CDR2 FQNNGV.

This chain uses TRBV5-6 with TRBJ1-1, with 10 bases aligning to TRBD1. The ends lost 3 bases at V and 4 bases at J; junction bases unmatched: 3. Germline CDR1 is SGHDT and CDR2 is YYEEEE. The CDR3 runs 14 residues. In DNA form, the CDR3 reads TGTGCCAGCAGCTGGGGACAGGGGAGCACTGAAGCTTTCTTT. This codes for CASSWGQGSTEAFF.

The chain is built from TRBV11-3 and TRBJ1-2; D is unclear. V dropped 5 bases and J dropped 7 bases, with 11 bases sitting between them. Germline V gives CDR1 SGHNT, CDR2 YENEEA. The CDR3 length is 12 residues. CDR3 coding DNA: TGTGCCAGCAGCGCGGGCCTCGCTGGCTACACCTTC. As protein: CASSAGLAGYTF. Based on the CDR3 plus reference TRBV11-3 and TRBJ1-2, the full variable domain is EAGVVQSPRYKIIEKKQPVAFWCNPISGHNTLYWYLQNLGQGPELLIRYENEEAVDDSQLPKDRFSAERLKGVDSTLKIQPAELGDSAVYLCASSAGLAGYTFGSGTRLTVV.

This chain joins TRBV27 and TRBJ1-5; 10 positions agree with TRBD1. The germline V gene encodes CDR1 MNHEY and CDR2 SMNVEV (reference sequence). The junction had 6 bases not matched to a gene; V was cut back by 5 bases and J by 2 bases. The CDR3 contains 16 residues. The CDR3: CASSSLTGGRNQPQHF. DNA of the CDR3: TGTGCCAGCAGTAGTTTGACAGGGGGCCGCAATCAGCCCCAGCATTTT.

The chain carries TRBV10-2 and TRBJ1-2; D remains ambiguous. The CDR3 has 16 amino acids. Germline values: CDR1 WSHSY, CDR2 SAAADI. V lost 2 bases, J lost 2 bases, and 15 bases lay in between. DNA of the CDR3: TGCGCCAGCAGTGAGGTTGGGCGGACGGGAAACTATGGCTACACCTTC. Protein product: CASSEVGRTGNYGYTF.

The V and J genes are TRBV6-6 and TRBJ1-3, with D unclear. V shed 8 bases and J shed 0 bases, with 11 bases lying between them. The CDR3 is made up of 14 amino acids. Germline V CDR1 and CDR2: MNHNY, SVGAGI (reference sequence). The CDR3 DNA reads TGTGCCAGCTCACAGTTGAGCTCTGGAAACACCATATATTTT. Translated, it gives CASSQLSSGNTIYF.

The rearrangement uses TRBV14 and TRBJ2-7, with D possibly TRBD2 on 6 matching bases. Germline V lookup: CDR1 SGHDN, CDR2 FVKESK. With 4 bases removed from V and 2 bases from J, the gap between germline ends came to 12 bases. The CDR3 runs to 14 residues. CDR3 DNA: TGTGCCAGCAGCCCGGGGGACCAGCCCTACGAGCAGTACTTC. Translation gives CASSPGDQPYEQYF.

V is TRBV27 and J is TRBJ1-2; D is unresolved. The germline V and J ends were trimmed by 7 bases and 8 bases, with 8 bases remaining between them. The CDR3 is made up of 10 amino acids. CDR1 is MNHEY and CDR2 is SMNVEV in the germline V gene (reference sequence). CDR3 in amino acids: CASKKEGYTF. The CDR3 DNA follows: TGTGCCAGCAAAAAGGAGGGCTACACCTTC.

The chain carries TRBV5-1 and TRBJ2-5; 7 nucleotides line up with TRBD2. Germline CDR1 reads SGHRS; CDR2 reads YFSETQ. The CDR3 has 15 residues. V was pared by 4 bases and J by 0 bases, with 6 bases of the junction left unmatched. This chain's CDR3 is CASSVWGRDQETQYF. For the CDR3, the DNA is TGCGCCAGCAGCGTTTGGGGGAGGGACCAAGAGACCCAGTACTTC.

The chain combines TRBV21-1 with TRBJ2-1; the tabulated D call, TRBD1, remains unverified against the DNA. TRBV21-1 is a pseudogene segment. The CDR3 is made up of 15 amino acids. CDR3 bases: TGTGCCAGCAGGGAACGGGACAGGGGGTTCAATGAGCAGTTCTTC. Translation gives CASRERDRGFNEQFF.

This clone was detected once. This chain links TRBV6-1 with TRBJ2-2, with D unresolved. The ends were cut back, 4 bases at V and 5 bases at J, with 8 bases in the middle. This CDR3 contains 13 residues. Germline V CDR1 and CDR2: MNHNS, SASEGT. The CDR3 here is CASSVPQTGELFF. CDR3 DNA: TGTGCCAGCAGTGTCCCCCAAACCGGGGAGCTGTTTTTT.